This passage covers 15 T cell receptor beta chains from one sample sequenced in a study of shared clonotypes between healthy human individuals. Positive CCR7 selection of CD45RO-negative cells yielded the naive CD8 cells, and terminally differentiated effector memory CD45RA+ cells were excluded. Data came from immunoSEQ multiplex PCR; TCRdb stores just in-frame clones and leaves some out. The sample yields just over 2,000,000 clones, approximately 94% seen once. Input material: naive CD8+ T cells sorted from blood. These receptors were taken from a man aged 18 to 30 in good health.

The chain uses TRBV9 and TRBJ2-7, with unresolved D. The length of the CDR3 is 15 residues. Germline V CDR1 and CDR2: SGDLS, YYNGEE. The V end was cut by 4 bases, the J end by 3 bases, with 17 bases between. The CDR3 DNA sequence: TGTGCCAGCAGCCCATCTGGCCGGCAAGACTACGAGCAGTACTTC. Translated, it gives CASSPSGRQDYEQYF.

The chain combines TRBV5-6 with TRBJ1-1, with 9 bases that match TRBD1. The V segment lost 2 bases and the J segment 2 bases; nucleotides outside the gene matches: 7. The germline V gene encodes CDR1 SGHDT and CDR2 YYEEEE. The CDR3 length is 16 residues. The CDR3 loop reads CASSLQGAVINTEAFF. In DNA form, the CDR3 reads TGTGCCAGCAGCTTACAGGGGGCTGTAATTAACACTGAAGCTTTCTTT.

This rearrangement joins TRBV6-5 to TRBJ2-1; D is perhaps TRBD1 (5 bases). The CDR3 spans 13 residues. The germline V and J ends were trimmed by 6 bases and 3 bases, with 9 bases remaining between them. CDR1 and CDR2 (germline): MNHEY, SVGAGI. In nucleotides, the CDR3 is TGTGCCAGCAGCAAAGACAGCTACAATGAGCAGTTCTTC. Its protein is CASSKDSYNEQFF.

The chain employs TRBV28 and TRBJ1-4; D ambiguous. The CDR3 has 14 residues. Germline assignment: CDR1 MDHEN and CDR2 SYDVKM. Trimming took 3 bases from V and 1 from J, leaving 6 bases between them. The CDR3 DNA reads as TGTGCCAGCAGTTTTGACTTAACTAATGAAAAACTGTTTTTT. Translation gives CASSFDLTNEKLFF.

This chain uses TRBV19 with TRBJ2-7; D gene unclear. This CDR3 comprises 13 residues. Germline V gene data show CDR1 as LNHDA and CDR2 as SQIVND (reference sequence). Trimming stripped 5 bases from V and 4 bases from J, with 12 bases between. Here the CDR3 reads CASSPTPGYEQYF. CDR3 coding DNA: TGTGCCAGTAGTCCCACCCCCGGTTACGAGCAGTACTTC.

Regarding this clone: Other DNA sequences from this sample encode an identical CDR3 as well. The chain recombines TRBV6-1 with TRBJ2-7; D is possibly TRBD2 (5 bases). Germline CDR1 and CDR2: MNHNS and SASEGT. The CDR3 is made up of 13 amino acids. With 4 bases removed from V and 0 bases from J, the gap between germline ends came to 7 bases. CDR3: CASSAGLSYEQYF. The CDR3 coding sequence is TGTGCCAGCAGTGCCGGACTCTCCTACGAGCAGTACTTC.

This sequence joins TRBV9 and TRBJ2-7; D perhaps matches TRBD2 (7 bases). The CDR3 runs 14 residues. Germline CDR1 SGDLS, CDR2 YYNGEE. The germline V and J ends were trimmed by 4 bases and 0 bases, with 11 bases remaining between them. The CDR3 region is CASSRGDISYEQYF. The DNA of the CDR3 is TGTGCCAGCAGCCGGGGGGACATCTCCTACGAGCAGTACTTC.

The chain links TRBV28 to TRBJ1-2; D call uncertain. This CDR3 contains 15 residues. The V end lost 3 bases, the J end lost 0 bases, and 11 bases lay between the germline ends. The germline V gene encodes CDR1 MDHEN and CDR2 SYDVKM. The CDR3 coding sequence is TGTGCCAGCAGTTTCTTCAATGGGGCTAACTATGGCTACACCTTC. It is translated as CASSFFNGANYGYTF.

This clone came up once. This chain links TRBV19 with TRBJ2-5, with D maybe TRBD1 (5 bases). Germline V gene sequence: CDR1 LNHDA, CDR2 SQIVND (reference sequence). This CDR3 has 12 residues. V lost 7 bases to trimming and J lost 5 bases, with 11 bases between them. DNA for the CDR3: TGTGCCAGTAAGGGGCCGAGGGAGACCCAGTACTTC. Amino acid sequence: CASKGPRETQYF.

This clone was counted only a few times. Additional DNA sequences in this sample encode the identical CDR3. The chain uses TRBV19 and TRBJ2-7; 7 bases match TRBD1. Unmatched junction bases numbered 6, after V lost 5 bases and J lost 2 bases. The CDR3 length is 14 residues. Looked up from germline, CDR1 is LNHDA and CDR2 is SQIVND (reference sequence). CDR3 sequence (DNA): TGTGCCAGTAGTCCGGGACAGTTAACCTACGAGCAGTACTTC. Protein product: CASSPGQLTYEQYF.

The J gene is TRBJ1-1, the V gene TRBV6-5; no firm D call. This CDR3 comprises 14 residues. V lost 4 bases and J 5 bases, leaving 14 bases between the germline ends. Germline CDR1 MNHEY, CDR2 SVGAGI. In DNA, the CDR3 is TGTGCCAGCAGTTGGACCGGGAAAACAACTGAAGCTTTCTTT. Translating gives CASSWTGKTTEAFF.

The rearrangement links TRBV12-5 to TRBJ1-1; D unresolved. Germline loops: CDR1 LGHNT, CDR2 FRNRAP. The CDR3 spans 17 residues. V dropped 0 bases and J dropped 1 base, with 15 bases sitting between them. CDR3 in DNA: TGTGCTAGTGGTTTGGTACTTTCGGGTTCTACGAACACTGAAGCTTTCTTT. Protein sequence: CASGLVLSGSTNTEAFF.

The chain links TRBV10-3 to TRBJ2-5; D possibly matches TRBD1 or TRBD2 (6 bases each). This CDR3 has 20 residues. Germline CDR1 is ENHRY and CDR2 is SYGVKD. The germline V and J ends were trimmed by 0 bases and 1 base, with 24 bases remaining between them. CDR3 region: CAISESEVRGAPTAQETQYF. The CDR3 bases are TGTGCCATCAGTGAGTCGGAGGTTAGGGGGGCGCCTACTGCCCAAGAGACCCAGTACTTC.

The rearrangement links TRBV12-5 to TRBJ2-3, with D possibly being TRBD2 (5 bases). This CDR3 has 15 residues. The germline CDR1 and CDR2 sequences are LGHNT and FRNRAP. Trimming took off 3 bases at V and 1 base at J, with 11 bases between the two ends. The CDR3 loop is CASGFVEGGTDTQYF. The CDR3 DNA sequence: TGTGCTAGTGGTTTTGTAGAGGGCGGCACAGATACGCAGTATTTT.

This clone was counted between two and nine times. DNA for the CDR3: TGTGCCAGCAGTCGACAGGGACTAGGGACTCTCGGGCAGTACTTC. Amino acid sequence: CASSRQGLGTLGQYF. V is TRBV6-1 and J is TRBJ2-7; possibly TRBD2 for D (8 bases). V was trimmed by 5 bases and J by 9 bases, leaving 23 bases between them. This CDR3 comprises 15 residues. Germline V gene data show CDR1 as MNHNS and CDR2 as SASEGT.